What follows are 18 T cell receptor beta chains derived from one specimen sequenced in a study of cytomegalovirus exposure and HLA in healthy donors listed by TCRdb under 2017. The library was prepared using the immunoSEQ multiplex PCR assay. For the multiplex PCR, a mixture combining 60 forward primers for TCR Vbeta segments and 13 reverse primers for TCR Jbeta segments was used. TCRdb holds this immuneACCESS table with in-frame rearrangements only. Some clones are missing; in checked studies, unresolved V genes explain under half, and the rest has no known cause. Per the sample table, the count is under 150,000 clones. The ten biggest clones cover about 2.1% of the sample. The sequenced material came from PBMCs. The receptors here all came from a woman between 55 and 75 years old in good health and CMV-seronegative.

This chain joins TRBV7-3 and TRBJ2-5; perhaps TRBD1 as D (6 bases). CDR3 length: 13 amino acids. Trimming pared 3 bases from V and 7 bases from J, leaving 12 bases between. From germline, CDR1 is SGHTA and CDR2 FQGTGA. The CDR3 is CASSLGAWGTQYF. The CDR3 DNA is TGTGCCAGCAGCTTGGGGGCTTGGGGGACCCAGTACTTC.

V is TRBV15 and J is TRBJ1-1; possible D gene TRBD1, 6 bases. Germline V lookup: CDR1 LNHNV, CDR2 YYDKDF (reference sequence). This CDR3 contains 14 residues. V lost 4 bases and J 4 bases, leaving 13 bases between the germline ends. CDR3 sequence reads: CATSKQTRGTEAFF. For the CDR3, the DNA is TGTGCCACCAGCAAACAGACCAGGGGCACTGAAGCTTTCTTT.

CDR3 nucleotides: TGCGCCAGCAGCAGCCGGACAGGGGGCGGAGAGACCCAGTACTTC. Translated, it gives CASSSRTGGGETQYF. This chain links TRBV5-1 with TRBJ2-5, with 11 nucleotides matching TRBD1. This CDR3 region has 15 residues. The ends lost 4 bases at V and 4 bases at J; junction bases unmatched: 6. Germline CDR1 reads SGHRS; CDR2 reads YFSETQ.

The chain uses TRBV5-1 and TRBJ2-5, with 7 bases fitting TRBD1. J was trimmed by 2 bases and V by 1 base; bases with no gene match: 5. Germline CDR1 is SGHRS and CDR2 is YFSETQ. The CDR3 has 15 residues. The CDR3 nucleotides read TGCGCCAGCAGCTTGTTCGGGACAGTTCAAGAGACCCAGTACTTC. It encodes CASSLFGTVQETQYF.

The chain uses TRBV5-5 and TRBJ1-4; perhaps TRBD1 as D (5 bases). Per germline, CDR1 SGHKS and CDR2 YYEKEE (reference sequence). The CDR3 loop spans 13 amino acids. With 4 bases removed from V and 8 bases from J, the gap between germline ends came to 12 bases. CDR3 sequence: CASSLGVSEKLFF. The CDR3 bases are TGTGCCAGCAGCCTAGGGGTTTCGGAAAAACTGTTTTTT.

V usage is TRBV16 and J usage is TRBJ2-7; perhaps TRBD2 as D (5 bases). CDR1 KGHSY and CDR2 FQNENV come from the germline V gene. Trimming removed 2 bases at V and 5 bases at J, with 13 bases between. The CDR3 sequence is 14 residues long. CDR3 sequence: CASSQGRPIDEQYF. The CDR3 coding sequence is TGTGCCAGCAGCCAAGGGAGACCCATAGACGAGCAGTACTTC.

J is TRBJ2-1 and V is TRBV9; no definite D call. Trimming took off 0 bases at V and 4 bases at J, with 11 bases between the two ends. CDR1 and CDR2 (germline): SGDLS, YYNGEE. The CDR3 has 15 residues. CDR3 sequence (DNA): TGTGCCAGCAGCGTAGACTCTTATATATACAATGAGCAGTTCTTC. It specifies CASSVDSYIYNEQFF.

The chain is built from TRBV30 and TRBJ1-5; D is ambiguous. CDR1 and CDR2 (germline): GTSNPN, SVGIG (reference sequence). V was trimmed by 5 bases and J by 1 base, leaving 15 bases between them. This CDR3 is 15 amino acids long. The CDR3 DNA follows: TGTGCCTGGTTGGGCAAAATAGACAGCAATCAGCCCCAGCATTTT. It is translated as CAWLGKIDSNQPQHF.

J is TRBJ2-7 and V is TRBV2; D is perhaps TRBD2 (5 bases). There are 12 residues in the CDR3. Deletions cut 6 bases from V and 6 bases from J, with 12 bases between. The germline V gene has CDR1 SNHLY and CDR2 FYNNEI. The CDR3 reads CASRDEDFEQYF. CDR3 in DNA: TGTGCCAGCAGGGACGAGGACTTCGAGCAGTACTTC.

The chain employs TRBV14 and TRBJ2-4; D might be TRBD2 (6 bases). Trimming cost V 2 bases and J 6 bases, with 11 bases left between them. This CDR3 region has 14 residues. The germline CDR1 and CDR2 sequences are SGHDN and FVKESK. The CDR3 DNA follows: TGTGCCAGCAGCCAAAACCACGGGGGAAACATTCAGTACTTC. This codes for CASSQNHGGNIQYF.

The gene calls are TRBV7-9 and TRBJ1-3; D may be TRBD1 (6 bases). The length of the CDR3 is 15 residues. V was pared by 1 base and J by 2 bases, with 9 bases between. Germline CDR1 and CDR2: SEHNR and FQNEAQ (reference sequence). CDR3: CASSLGAGAGNTIYF. CDR3 sequence (DNA): TGTGCCAGCAGCTTAGGAGCAGGGGCTGGAAACACCATATATTTT.

The chain uses TRBV2 and TRBJ1-6; the match to TRBD1 covers 8 bases. The germline gives CDR1 SNHLY, CDR2 FYNNEI. The CDR3 totals 16 residues. Trimming removed 3 bases from V and 9 bases from J; junction bases left unmatched: 10. DNA for the CDR3: TGTGCCAGCAGTGATGAAGGACAGGGCTTGGGTTCACCCCTCCACTTT. It is translated as CASSDEGQGLGSPLHF.

The chain employs TRBV4-2 and TRBJ1-3; no definite D call. Trimming left V 0 bases short and J 0 bases short, with 9 bases between. This CDR3 has 16 residues. CDR1 LGHNA and CDR2 YNFKEQ come from the germline V gene. The CDR3 spells CASSQDPTASGNTIYF. The CDR3 bases are TGTGCCAGCAGCCAAGATCCCACAGCCTCTGGAAACACCATATATTTT.

The chain couples TRBV7-8 to TRBJ1-1, with 9 bases lining up with TRBD1. J gave up 2 bases and V 4 bases, and 2 bases lay outside the gene matches. The CDR3 has 14 amino acids. CDR1 SGHVS and CDR2 FQNEAQ come from the germline V gene. The CDR3 bases are TGTGCCAGCAGCTGGGGACAGGGAAACACTGAAGCTTTCTTT. The encoded protein is CASSWGQGNTEAFF.

The chain uses TRBV18 and TRBJ1-1; unclear D gene. The CDR3 length is 14 residues. The germline CDR1 and CDR2 sequences are KGHSH and LQKENI. The ends were cut back, 1 base at V and 1 base at J, with 7 bases in the middle. The CDR3 sequence is CASSPRAENTEAFF. CDR3 DNA: TGTGCCAGCTCACCACGGGCTGAGAACACTGAAGCTTTCTTT.

The chain employs TRBV28 and TRBJ1-2; no firm D call. V was shortened by 8 bases and J by 8 bases, with 21 bases between the two germline ends. This CDR3 spans 14 amino acids. The germline V gene encodes CDR1 MDHEN and CDR2 SYDVKM. In DNA, the CDR3 is TGTGCCAGCGGGGTGTGGGGAGCCTTCGGGGGCTACACCTTC. This translates into CASGVWGAFGGYTF.

The chain has TRBV5-1 and TRBJ2-7; 8 bases are a match to TRBD2. This CDR3 region has 13 residues. The germline V gene has CDR1 SGHRS and CDR2 YFSETQ. V shed 5 bases and J 4 bases; nucleotides not matched to a gene: 5. The CDR3, as DNA: TGCGCCAGCAGGTGGGCTAGCGGGTACGAGCAGTACTTC. Encoded protein: CASRWASGYEQYF.

The genes are TRBV7-9 and TRBJ2-5; TRBD2 is a possible D gene (5 bases). Looked up from germline, CDR1 is SEHNR and CDR2 is FQNEAQ (reference sequence). V was shortened by 5 bases and J by 5 bases, with 6 bases between the two germline ends. This CDR3 is built from 11 residues. The CDR3 nucleotides are TGTGCCAGCAGCCCGGGGGAGACCCAGTACTTC. Its translation: CASSPGETQYF. Full variable domain (remainder filled in from reference TRBV7-9 and TRBJ2-5): DTGVSQNPRHKITKRGQNVTFRCDPISEHNRLYWYRQTLGQGPEFLTYFQNEAQLEKSRLLSDRFSAERPKGSFSTLEIQRTEQGDSAMYLCASSPGETQYFGPGTRLLVL.